The present T cell receptor beta chain was sequenced within a study of CD8+ T cells in alopecia areata. Study as a whole: Tofacitinib therapy took 6 to 18 months; 6 months off drug came after.

Treatment in this sample: oral pan-JAK inhibitor, 5-10 mg twice daily. It was cDNA, reverse transcribed from extracted RNA, that served as the sequencing template. Assay used: immunoSEQ multiplex PCR; TCRdb lists only in-frame clones, some missing. The sample consists of around 170,000 clones, 40% to 65% of them appearing once. V was pared by 2 bases and J by 0 bases, with 0 bases of the junction left unmatched. This CDR3 region has 15 residues. CDR1 and CDR2 from the germline V gene are MNHEY and SMNVEV (reference sequence). A few counts support this clone. Its antigen is still unknown. Study results and caveats: In scalp samples, resident alphabeta T cells of normal skin are also sequenced. Researchers say the link of baseline CD8+ expansion to response remains uncertain, with one nonresponder.

This rearrangement joins TRBV27 to TRBJ2-1, with 8 nucleotides matching TRBD1. The specimen comprised CD8+ T cells sorted from blood, sampled at approximately week 51, from a patient treated with tofacitinib. This clonotype originated in a human donor with alopecia areata. CDR3: CASSLGTGSYNEQFF. DNA for the CDR3: TGTGCCAGCAGTTTAGGGACAGGCTCCTACAATGAGCAGTTCTTC.